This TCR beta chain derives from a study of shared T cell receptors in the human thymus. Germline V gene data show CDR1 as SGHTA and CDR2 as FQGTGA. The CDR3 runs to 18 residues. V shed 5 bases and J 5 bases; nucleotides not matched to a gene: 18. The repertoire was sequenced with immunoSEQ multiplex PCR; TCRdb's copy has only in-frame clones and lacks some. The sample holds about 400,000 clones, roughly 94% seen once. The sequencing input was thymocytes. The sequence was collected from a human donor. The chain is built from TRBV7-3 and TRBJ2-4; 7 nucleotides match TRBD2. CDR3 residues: CASSASGRGSFSENIQYF. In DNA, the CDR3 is TGTGCCAGCAGCGCCTCCGGACGCGGGAGCTTCTCGGAAAACATTCAGTACTTC.